This is a list of T cell receptor beta chains from one sample in a study of blood T cells in healthy people across ages. One entry per CDR3 protein results from TCRdb running MiXCR on the 5' RACE reads. The data contain over 750,000 distinct CDR3 sequences, around 25% of them singletons. Another study also made use of these data, one on T cells of mothers and their children.

Sequenced sample: blood. The receptors stem from a boy between 10 and 17 years old in good health. CDR3s include the opening cysteine and the closing phenylalanine or tryptophan. Each record gives: CDR3 protein, CDR3 DNA, clone size, V gene, J gene, D gene. D genes are given only for firm matches. Clone size is not always given. Where it is, it says once, few, many or a class for expanded clones.

CSARSGTSGDNEQFF	TGCAGTGCTAGGTCTGGGACTAGCGGAGACAATGAGCAGTTCTTC	few	TRBV20-1	TRBJ2-1	TRBD2
CASSARDRTNYGYTF	TGTGCCAGCAGTGCAAGGGACAGGACTAACTATGGCTACACCTTC	-	TRBV2	TRBJ1-2	TRBD1
CASSRGAGRIPETQYF	TGTGCCAGCAGCAGAGGGGCAGGGCGGATTCCGGAGACCCAGTACTTC	-	TRBV28	TRBJ2-5	-
CASSLMEGPNTEAFF	TGCGCCAGCAGCCTCATGGAGGGACCGAACACTGAAGCTTTCTTT	-	TRBV4-3	TRBJ1-1	-
CASSRRGQLTDEQFF	TGTGCCAGCAGCCGTAGGGGACAGTTGACGGATGAGCAGTTCTTC	few	TRBV5-6	TRBJ2-1	TRBD1
CASSRRDRGTDTQHF	TGTGCCAGCAGCCGCCGGGACAGGGGAACAGATACGCAGCATTTT	-	TRBV7-2	TRBJ1-5	TRBD1
CASSPDWGTGYYNEQFF	TGTGCCAGCAGCCCCGACTGGGGGACAGGGTACTACAATGAGCAGTTCTTC	few	TRBV3-1	TRBJ2-1	TRBD1
CSVVEGNTGELFF	TGCAGCGTTGTAGAGGGGAACACCGGGGAGCTGTTTTTT	few	TRBV29-1	TRBJ2-2	-
CSASGRIAKNIQYF	TGCAGTGCTAGCGGGCGAATAGCCAAAAACATTCAGTACTTC	-	TRBV20-1	TRBJ2-4	-
CASSEVEENTEAFF	TGTGCCAGCAGTGAAGTAGAGGAAAACACTGAAGCTTTCTTT	-	TRBV6-1	TRBJ1-1	-